This TCR beta chain derives from a study of cytomegalovirus exposure and HLA in healthy donors. The PCR ran on 60 Vbeta and 13 Jbeta primers. Using immunoSEQ multiplex PCR, the repertoire was profiled, and TCRdb retains in-frame clones only, with some absent. The sample contains roughly 200,000 clones, about four fifths of which appear only once. The ends were cut back, 5 bases at V and 4 bases at J, with 14 bases in the middle. From germline, CDR1 is LNHDA and CDR2 SQIVND (reference sequence). The CDR3 runs to 14 residues. The receptor's source is a man aged 35 to 55 in good health and CMV-seropositive. The material sequenced was PBMCs. This chain joins TRBV19 and TRBJ1-2, with D uncertain. The CDR3 reads CASSSSGSSYGYTF. The DNA of the CDR3 is TGTGCCAGTAGTTCCTCGGGAAGCAGCTATGGCTACACCTTC.